These 27 T cell receptor beta chains share one sample of origin, sequenced in a study of cytomegalovirus exposure and HLA in healthy donors. TCRdb keeps only in-frame clones here, not all; method: immunoSEQ multiplex PCR. The data show 120,000 or so clones, approximately 95% seen once. The sample comprised PBMCs. The receptors stem from a man between 18 and 29 years old in good health and CMV-seronegative.

CDR3 bases: TGTGCCAGCAGCGCCCAACTGACAGGGTATGGGGAAGATACGCAGTATTTT. Amino acid sequence: CASSAQLTGYGEDTQYF. This chain uses TRBV7-2 with TRBJ2-3, with 7 bases lining up with TRBD1. The CDR3 totals 17 residues. The trim removed 5 bases at V and 5 bases at J, leaving 16 bases unmatched. Germline loops: CDR1 SGHTA, CDR2 FQGNSA.

The rearrangement uses TRBV28 and TRBJ1-5; TRBD1 aligns across 8 bases. This CDR3 is 14 amino acids long. Germline loops: CDR1 MDHEN, CDR2 SYDVKM. V gave up 9 bases and J gave up 0 bases; unmatched junction bases: 4. CDR3: CASRQGSSNQPQHF. The CDR3 DNA is TGTGCCAGTAGACAGGGGTCTAGCAATCAGCCCCAGCATTTT.

This clone was counted only a few times. The CDR3 DNA reads TGTGCCAGCAGCACGGCGGGCAGGAGCGGCTACGAGCAGTACTTC. Encoded protein: CASSTAGRSGYEQYF. V gene TRBV28 combines with J gene TRBJ2-7, with a weak D call TRBD2 (5 bases). The CDR3 runs to 15 residues. Germline-derived CDR1 and CDR2 are MDHEN and SYDVKM. Deletions cut 6 bases from V and 3 bases from J, with 18 bases between.

This clone was detected once. The gene calls are TRBV9 and TRBJ1-5, with TRBD1 identical over 7 bases. The V gene end was trimmed by 0 bases and the J gene end by 4 bases; junction bases not matched to a gene: 4. The CDR3 covers 15 residues. Germline V gene data show CDR1 as SGDLS and CDR2 as YYNGEE. The CDR3 nucleotides read TGTGCCAGCAGCGTAGATTCAGGGGGGAATCAGCCCCAGCATTTT. Translation gives CASSVDSGGNQPQHF.

The chain is built from TRBV9 and TRBJ2-2, with D maybe TRBD1 (5 bases). This CDR3 comprises 15 residues. Germline V CDR1 and CDR2: SGDLS, YYNGEE. The V end was cut by 0 bases, the J end by 5 bases, with 11 bases between. The CDR3 loop is CASSVGGGTTGELFF. The CDR3 region has the DNA TGTGCCAGCAGCGTAGGGGGCGGCACTACCGGGGAGCTGTTTTTT.

This sequence joins TRBV27 and TRBJ2-7; weak D call: TRBD2 (5 bases). This CDR3 has 16 residues. Germline loops: CDR1 MNHEY, CDR2 SMNVEV (reference sequence). V was cut by 0 bases and J by 4 bases, with 16 bases left in between. The CDR3 here is CASSLSAARRAYEQYF. The CDR3 DNA reads as TGTGCCAGCAGTTTATCAGCGGCTCGGCGCGCTTACGAGCAGTACTTC.

This sequence joins TRBV27 and TRBJ1-5, with unresolved D. Between the trimmed V and J ends, which lost 5 bases and 3 bases, there was a span of 14 bases. The germline V gene encodes CDR1 MNHEY and CDR2 SMNVEV (reference sequence). The CDR3 consists of 15 residues. The CDR3 spells CASSPIDTFNQPQHF. CDR3 nucleotides: TGTGCCAGCAGTCCTATTGACACTTTCAATCAGCCCCAGCATTTT.

This chain connects TRBV9 to TRBJ2-7; 13 nucleotides match TRBD2. Germline lookup yields CDR1 SGDLS and CDR2 YYNGEE. The V and J ends lost 2 bases and 7 bases, in that order; junction bases with no gene match: 6. The CDR3 has 15 residues. The CDR3 protein is CASSVGLAGEEEQYF. The DNA of the CDR3 is TGTGCCAGCAGCGTCGGACTAGCGGGAGAGGAAGAGCAGTACTTC.

CDR3 amino acids: CASSQGWSQHF. In DNA, the CDR3 is TGTGCCAGCAGTCAGGGTTGGTCCCAGCATTTT. V is TRBV28 and J is TRBJ1-5, with TRBD1 as a possible D gene (5 bases). The CDR3 is 11 residues long. Per the germline V gene, CDR1 is MDHEN and CDR2 is SYDVKM. V lost 5 bases and J 11 bases, leaving 10 bases between the germline ends.

The chain joins TRBV5-5 to TRBJ1-3; TRBD1 matches at 9 bases. The germline CDR1 and CDR2 sequences are SGHKS and YYEKEE (reference sequence). The CDR3 extends over 15 amino acids. Trimming removed 3 bases from V and 2 bases from J; junction bases left unmatched: 3. CDR3 DNA sequence: TGTGCCAGCAGCTGGACAGGGGCCGCTGGAAACACCATATATTTT. Its protein is CASSWTGAAGNTIYF.

The rearrangement joins TRBV11-3 to TRBJ2-3, with D possibly matching TRBD2 (5 bases). V gave up 2 bases and J gave up 2 bases, with 11 bases separating them. The CDR3 extends over 15 amino acids. Germline CDR1 reads SGHNT; CDR2 reads YENEEA. The CDR3 DNA is TGTGCCAGCAGCTTATTTGGGGAGAACACAGATACGCAGTATTTT. It codes for CASSLFGENTDTQYF. Using reference TRBV11-3 and TRBJ2-3 for the parts outside the CDR3, the full variable domain is EAGVVQSPRYKIIEKKQPVAFWCNPISGHNTLYWYLQNLGQGPELLIRYENEEAVDDSQLPKDRFSAERLKGVDSTLKIQPAELGDSAVYLCASSLFGENTDTQYFGPGTRLTVL.

CDR3 in DNA: TGTGCCAGCAGCCACCTGGCAGGGGAAAGCTCCTACGAGCAGTACTTC. Encoded protein: CASSHLAGESSYEQYF. The chain has TRBV7-8 and TRBJ2-7, with a possible D match to TRBD1 (6 bases). Germline CDR1 reads SGHVS; CDR2 reads FQNEAQ. The V end lost 5 bases, the J end lost 0 bases, and 17 bases lay between the germline ends. The CDR3 contains 16 residues.

V usage is TRBV25-1 and J usage is TRBJ2-7; TRBD2 matches 7 bases. V was clipped by 3 bases and J by 3 bases; unmatched bases: 17. This CDR3 spans 18 amino acids. From germline, CDR1 is MGHDK and CDR2 SYGVNS. CDR3 sequence (DNA): TGTGCCAGCAGTGATGATTTGGGAGCTAGCGGAAACTTCTACGAGCAGTACTTC. This sequence encodes CASSDDLGASGNFYEQYF.

This clone was seen a single time. V and J are TRBV7-3 and TRBJ2-7, with TRBD2 as a possible D gene (6 bases). The germline V and J ends were trimmed by 3 bases and 2 bases, with 14 bases remaining between them. Germline CDR1 SGHTA, CDR2 FQGTGA. The CDR3 has 15 residues. CDR3 sequence (DNA): TGTGCCAGCAGCTTCGGCGCGGGACCAACCTACGAGCAGTACTTC. This gives the protein CASSFGAGPTYEQYF.

In nucleotides, the CDR3 is TGTGCCAGCAGTACAACTAGCGGGAGTTCTGCAGATACGCAGTATTTT. This translates into CASSTTSGSSADTQYF. The chain is built from TRBV6-4 and TRBJ2-3; TRBD2 agrees at 11 bases. The CDR3 totals 16 residues. After removal of 5 bases from V and 4 bases from J, the junction contained 8 bases not matched to a gene. CDR1 MRHNA and CDR2 SNTAGT come from the germline V gene.

The chain is built from TRBV6-1 and TRBJ2-5; TRBD1 aligns across 7 bases. Unmatched junction bases numbered 3, after V lost 2 bases and J lost 9 bases. CDR3 size: 12 residues. CDR1 is MNHNS, CDR2 SASEGT, per germline. This CDR3 is CASSETDRAQYF. DNA for the CDR3: TGTGCCAGCAGTGAAACTGACAGGGCCCAGTACTTC.

The V call is TRBV11-3, the J call TRBJ1-2, with D tentatively TRBD1 (5 bases). V was cut by 4 bases and J by 8 bases, with 17 bases left in between. The CDR3 consists of 14 residues. From germline, CDR1 is SGHNT and CDR2 YENEEA. The CDR3 nucleotides are TGTGCCAGCAGCTACTCCGGGACTCTTGTCGGCTACACCTTC. This gives the protein CASSYSGTLVGYTF.

This CDR3 is CATSRPGLAGGALQETQYF. The CDR3 DNA follows: TGTGCCACCAGCAGACCCGGGCTAGCGGGAGGCGCTCTCCAAGAGACCCAGTACTTC. The genes are TRBV15 and TRBJ2-5; the match to TRBD2 covers 11 bases. The CDR3 length is 19 residues. Looked up from germline, CDR1 is LNHNV and CDR2 is YYDKDF (reference sequence). V trimming: 2 bases; J trimming: 1 base; junction bases outside the gene matches: 12.

The chain employs TRBV7-8 and TRBJ2-1, with D unclear. The V end lost 5 bases, the J end lost 7 bases, and 6 bases lay between the germline ends. The CDR3 is made up of 11 amino acids. In germline, CDR1 is SGHVS, CDR2 FQNEAQ. The CDR3 spells CASSPRNEQFF. In nucleotides, the CDR3 is TGTGCCAGCAGCCCCCGTAATGAGCAGTTCTTC.

The V and J genes are TRBV13 and TRBJ1-3; D uncertain. This CDR3 contains 15 residues. Trimming shortened V by 1 base and J by 0 bases, and 7 bases separated the two germline ends. The V gene's germline CDR1 is PRHDT and CDR2 FYEKMQ (reference sequence). The CDR3 nucleotides are TGTGCCAGCAGCTTAGACCGCAGCTCTGGAAACACCATATATTTT. It is translated as CASSLDRSSGNTIYF.

The chain recombines TRBV9 with TRBJ1-2, with 10 bases aligning to TRBD1. With V trimmed by 3 bases and J by 8 bases, 4 bases remained unmatched. Germline lookup yields CDR1 SGDLS and CDR2 YYNGEE. This CDR3 spans 13 amino acids. This CDR3 is CASSGQGARGYTF. The CDR3 nucleotides read TGTGCCAGCAGCGGACAGGGGGCGCGGGGCTACACCTTC.

The gene calls are TRBV6-6 and TRBJ2-7, with 7 positions matching TRBD2. The CDR3 runs 15 residues. CDR1 and CDR2 from the germline V gene are MNHNY and SVGAGI (reference sequence). V gave up 1 base and J gave up 0 bases; unmatched junction bases: 3. This CDR3 reads CASSYFSSGSYEQYF. The CDR3 coding sequence is TGTGCCAGCAGTTACTTCTCTAGCGGCTCCTACGAGCAGTACTTC.

The chain combines TRBV30 with TRBJ2-1; TRBD2 matches at 9 bases. J was trimmed by 8 bases and V by 2 bases; bases with no gene match: 19. CDR1 and CDR2 (germline): GTSNPN, SVGIG (reference sequence). The CDR3 spans 18 residues. The CDR3 nucleotides read TGTGCCTGGAGTTTAGGTCGTACGACTAGCGGCGCTGGGGATGAGCAGTTCTTC. This translates into CAWSLGRTTSGAGDEQFF.

The chain recombines TRBV28 with TRBJ2-5; the D gene is possibly TRBD1 (6 bases). CDR1 and CDR2 (germline): MDHEN, SYDVKM. V dropped 6 bases and J dropped 1 base, with 27 bases sitting between them. The CDR3 extends over 19 amino acids. The DNA of the CDR3 is TGTGCCAGCAGCCCAATCCACAGGGCCCACCGACGACCCCAAGAGACCCAGTACTTC. This codes for CASSPIHRAHRRPQETQYF.

The chain couples TRBV6-5 to TRBJ2-3; perhaps TRBD2 as D (6 bases). CDR3 length: 13 residues. The germline V gene encodes CDR1 MNHEY and CDR2 SVGAGI. The V and J ends lost 10 bases and 2 bases respectively, with 13 bases between them. The CDR3 nucleotides are TGTGCCACCCTTTCGGGGGTCACAGATACGCAGTATTTT. This gives the protein CATLSGVTDTQYF.

The chain recombines TRBV4-3 with TRBJ1-2; 10 nucleotides match TRBD1. The germline CDR1 and CDR2 sequences are LGHNA and YSLEER. This CDR3 comprises 14 residues. V lost 4 bases and J lost 2; bases outside the gene matches: 1. This chain's CDR3 is CASSPDRGNYGYTF. The CDR3 bases are TGCGCCAGCAGCCCGGACAGGGGGAACTATGGCTACACCTTC.

The chain combines TRBV7-2 with TRBJ2-7, with 11 bases aligning to TRBD2. There are 16 residues in the CDR3. Germline assignment: CDR1 SGHTA and CDR2 FQGNSA. The V gene end was trimmed by 5 bases and the J gene end by 1 base; junction bases not matched to a gene: 7. The chain's CDR3 is CASSGRTSGLSYEQYF. DNA of the CDR3: TGTGCCAGCAGCGGGCGGACTAGCGGGCTATCCTACGAGCAGTACTTC. Using reference TRBV7-2 and TRBJ2-7 for the parts outside the CDR3, the full variable domain is GAGVSQSPSNKVTEKGKDVELRCDPISGHTALYWYRQSLGQGLEFLIYFQGNSAPDKSGLPSDRFSAERTGGSVSTLTIQRTQQEDSAVYLCASSGRTSGLSYEQYFGPGTRLTVT.